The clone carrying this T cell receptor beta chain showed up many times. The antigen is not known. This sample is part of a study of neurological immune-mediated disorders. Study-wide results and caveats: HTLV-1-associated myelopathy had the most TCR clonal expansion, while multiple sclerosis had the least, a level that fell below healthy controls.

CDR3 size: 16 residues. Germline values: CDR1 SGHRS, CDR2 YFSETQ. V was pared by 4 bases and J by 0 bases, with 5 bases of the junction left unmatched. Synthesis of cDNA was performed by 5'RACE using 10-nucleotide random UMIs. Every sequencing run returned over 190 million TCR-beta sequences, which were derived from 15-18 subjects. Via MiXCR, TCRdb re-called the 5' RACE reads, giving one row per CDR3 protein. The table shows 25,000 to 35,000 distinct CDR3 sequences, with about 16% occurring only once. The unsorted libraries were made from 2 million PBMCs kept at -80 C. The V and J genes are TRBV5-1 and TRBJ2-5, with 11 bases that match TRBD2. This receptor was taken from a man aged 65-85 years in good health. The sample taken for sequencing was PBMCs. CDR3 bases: TGCGCCAGCAGCGGAACTAGCGGGGGAAACCAAGAGACCCAGTACTTC. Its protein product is CASSGTSGGNQETQYF.